Presented here are 2 T cell receptor beta chains from one specimen sequenced in a study of blood T cells in healthy people across ages. A J-beta primer mix and a sample-barcoded 5' primer were used in a second PCR of about 7 to 12 cycles. TCRdb processed the 5' RACE reads anew with MiXCR; each CDR3 protein has one entry. The data contain about 670,000 distinct CDR3 sequences, 45% to 60% of them singletons. Sequenced: blood. These receptors were collected from a woman older than 75 in good health.

This clonotype was observed at least ten times. This chain uses TRBV4-2 with TRBJ2-4; 11 bases are shared with TRBD2. The CDR3 is made up of 18 amino acids. Trimming cost V 3 bases and J 6 bases; bases outside gene matches: 13. Looked up from germline, CDR1 is LGHNA and CDR2 is YNFKEQ. The CDR3 protein is CASSQASGTSGGRNIQYF. The CDR3 nucleotides read TGTGCCAGCAGCCAGGCCTCCGGGACTAGCGGAGGAAGAAACATTCAGTACTTC.

In its sample, this clonotype was seen a few times. The chain employs TRBV29-1 and TRBJ2-1; D unresolved. CDR1 is SQVTM and CDR2 is ANQGSEA in the germline V gene. Trimming took off 0 bases at V and 0 bases at J, with 9 bases between the two ends. The CDR3 covers 15 residues. This CDR3 is CSVEDVMSSYNEQFF. The CDR3 region has the DNA TGCAGCGTTGAAGATGTTATGAGCTCCTACAATGAGCAGTTCTTC.